The 22 T cell receptor beta chains given below trace back to one sample, sequenced in a study of blood T cell repertoires in COVID-19 (dated by TCRdb to 2018 to 2021). The library was produced with the immunoSEQ multiplex PCR assay. As stored in TCRdb, this immuneACCESS dataset retains in-frame rearrangements with V and J assigned. A fraction of the clones does not appear; measured against another copy, unresolved V genes explain less than half of the discrepancy, and the remainder lacks a known reason. For this sample there are around 290,000 clones; approximately 90% appear just once. Of the sample, approximately 4.2% falls within the top ten clones. Input material: peripheral blood. These receptors were obtained from a middle-aged man with acute or convalescent COVID-19.

The table lists this clone with a few counts. V gene TRBV30 combines with J gene TRBJ1-6; no definite D call. Germline V gene data show CDR1 as GTSNPN and CDR2 as SVGIG (reference sequence). The CDR3 runs to 14 residues. Trimming shortened V by 5 bases and J by 6 bases, and 14 bases separated the two germline ends. The CDR3 region is CAWDGRSPNSPLHF. The CDR3, as DNA: TGTGCCTGGGATGGGAGGTCGCCTAATTCACCCCTCCACTTT.

The chain links TRBV30 to TRBJ2-7; tentatively, D is TRBD1 (6 bases). CDR3 length equals 13 residues. Germline CDR1 reads GTSNPN; CDR2 reads SVGIG (reference sequence). V was cut by 0 bases and J by 9 bases, with 15 bases left in between. The chain's CDR3 is CAWSVLQGHAQYF. CDR3 bases: TGTGCCTGGAGTGTACTCCAGGGGCACGCGCAGTACTTC.

The chain joins TRBV5-1 to TRBJ2-3, with 10 bases fitting TRBD2. Germline V gives CDR1 SGHRS, CDR2 YFSETQ. This CDR3 comprises 17 residues. V shed 2 bases, J shed 1 base, and the junction held 7 bases outside the gene matches. The CDR3 sequence is CASSLGLAGAGTDTQYF. The CDR3 DNA follows: TGCGCCAGCAGCTTAGGGCTAGCGGGGGCCGGCACAGATACGCAGTATTTT.

This chain connects TRBV29-1 to TRBJ2-3; TRBD2 agrees at 16 bases. V lost 6 bases and J lost 5; bases outside the gene matches: 5. The CDR3 totals 15 residues. Germline CDR1 is SQVTM and CDR2 is ANQGSEA. The CDR3: CSVGTSGGERDTQYF. The CDR3 DNA reads TGCAGCGTGGGGACTAGCGGGGGGGAGCGAGATACGCAGTATTTT.

In nucleotides, the CDR3 is TGCGCCAGCAGCTCTACCGGGACTAACCCTGAAGCTTTCTTT. This codes for CASSSTGTNPEAFF. The chain links TRBV5-1 to TRBJ1-1, with D possibly being TRBD1 (5 bases). The CDR3 has 14 residues. Germline assignment: CDR1 SGHRS and CDR2 YFSETQ. Deletions cut 3 bases from V and 6 bases from J, with 15 bases between.

V usage is TRBV5-1 and J usage is TRBJ1-2, with TRBD1 matching 7 bases. The germline CDR1 and CDR2 sequences are SGHRS and YFSETQ. CDR3 size: 15 residues. Trimming at V came to 5 bases and at J to 0 bases, leaving 7 bases not matched to a gene. DNA of the CDR3: TGCGCCAGCAGGGGACAGTCGGGGGCTAACTATGGCTACACCTTC. Translated: CASRGQSGANYGYTF.

The rearrangement links TRBV7-2 to TRBJ2-7; TRBD1 agrees at 10 bases. J was trimmed by 5 bases and V by 3 bases; bases with no gene match: 1. The germline V gene has CDR1 SGHTA and CDR2 FQGNSA. CDR3 size: 13 residues. The CDR3 DNA reads TGTGCCAGCAGCTTTGGACAGGGGGACGAGCAGTACTTC. This sequence encodes CASSFGQGDEQYF.

The chain uses TRBV25-1 and TRBJ1-1, with a weak D call TRBD1 (6 bases). Trimming cost V 6 bases and J 4 bases, with 18 bases left between them. The CDR3 spans 15 residues. Germline-derived CDR1 and CDR2 are MGHDK and SYGVNS. The CDR3 DNA sequence: TGTGCCAGCAGCTCCCTGGGGGGGCTGGGCACTGAAGCTTTCTTT. This encodes CASSSLGGLGTEAFF.

The chain has TRBV5-1 and TRBJ1-1; possibly TRBD1 for D (6 bases). The CDR3 has 16 amino acids. The germline V gene encodes CDR1 SGHRS and CDR2 YFSETQ. V lost 0 bases and J lost 1, with 13 bases in between. The CDR3, as DNA: TGCGCCAGCAGCTTGGCAAAACCGGGACAGAACACTGAAGCTTTCTTT. Residues: CASSLAKPGQNTEAFF.

This sequence joins TRBV12-5 and TRBJ2-3, with D possibly matching TRBD2 (6 bases). V was shortened by 9 bases and J by 4 bases, with 14 bases between the two germline ends. Germline CDR1 and CDR2: LGHNT and FRNRAP. The CDR3 totals 13 residues. CDR3 sequence (DNA): TGTGCTAGCTCAAGGTCGGGGGCAGATACGCAGTATTTT. As protein: CASSRSGADTQYF. Full variable domain (missing parts from reference TRBV12-5 and TRBJ2-3): DARVTQTPRHKVTEMGQEVTMRCQPILGHNTVFWYRQTMMQGLELLAYFRNRAPLDDSGMPKDRFSAEMPDATLATLKIQPSEPRDSAVYFCASSRSGADTQYFGPGTRLTVL.

The gene calls are TRBV11-2 and TRBJ2-3, with D perhaps matching TRBD2 (6 bases). From germline, CDR1 is SGHAT and CDR2 FQNNGV. CDR3 length: 15 residues. The V end was cut by 5 bases, the J end by 3 bases, with 15 bases between. In DNA form, the CDR3 reads TGTGCCAGCAGCCTCATGGGGGGAATTACAGATACGCAGTATTTT. Its protein is CASSLMGGITDTQYF. The full variable domain, in which reference TRBV11-2 and TRBJ2-3 provide the parts outside the CDR3, is EAGVAQSPRYKIIEKRQSVAFWCNPISGHATLYWYQQILGQGPKLLIQFQNNGVVDDSQLPKDRFSAERLKGVDSTLKIQPAKLEDSAVYLCASSLMGGITDTQYFGPGTRLTVL.

This chain connects TRBV19 to TRBJ2-2, with D possibly TRBD1 on 6 matching bases. The CDR3 has 16 amino acids. From germline, CDR1 is LNHDA and CDR2 SQIVND (reference sequence). The V end lost 6 bases, the J end lost 6 bases, and 20 bases lay between the germline ends. The CDR3 sequence is CASSPWGTGMAGELFF. As DNA, the CDR3 is TGTGCCAGTAGCCCCTGGGGAACAGGGATGGCCGGGGAGCTGTTTTTT.

This clone is a singleton in its sample. The chain's CDR3 is CASSSRWGQEDSPLHF. CDR3 nucleotides: TGTGCCAGCAGTTCTAGATGGGGACAGGAGGATTCACCCCTCCACTTT. The chain recombines TRBV2 with TRBJ1-6; 8 nucleotides agree with TRBD1. Germline CDR1 and CDR2: SNHLY and FYNNEI. The ends lost 5 bases at V and 8 bases at J; junction bases unmatched: 11. This CDR3 has 16 amino acids.

The J gene is TRBJ1-4, the V gene TRBV6-1; unclear D gene. CDR1 MNHNS and CDR2 SASEGT come from the germline V gene. This CDR3 is built from 16 residues. V was shortened by 1 base and J by 6 bases, with 15 bases between the two germline ends. The CDR3 DNA reads TGTGCCAGCAGTGAAGATAACGGGTACTTGGATGAAAAACTGTTTTTT. Amino acid sequence: CASSEDNGYLDEKLFF.

The chain links TRBV5-8 to TRBJ2-5, with D possibly being TRBD2 (6 bases). Germline V gene lookup returns CDR1 SGHTS and CDR2 YDEGEE. This CDR3 region has 14 residues. V shed 7 bases and J shed 6 bases, with 19 bases lying between them. As DNA, the CDR3 is TGTGCCAGCCAAGCTTGGGGCGGGGAGCAGACCCAGTACTTC. Translating it yields CASQAWGGEQTQYF.

V gene TRBV12-5 combines with J gene TRBJ1-3; possibly TRBD1 for D (5 bases). The germline CDR1 and CDR2 sequences are LGHNT and FRNRAP. The CDR3 consists of 13 residues. The V gene lost 8 bases and the J gene lost 4 bases, with 12 bases spanning the gap. In nucleotides, the CDR3 is TGTGCTAGTAGCGTCCCAGGGGGAAACACCATATATTTT. Its translation: CASSVPGGNTIYF.

About this clone: Different DNA sequences within this sample yield the same CDR3. This rearrangement joins TRBV5-1 to TRBJ1-4, with D uncertain. Per the germline V gene, CDR1 is SGHRS and CDR2 is YFSETQ. CDR3 length: 14 residues. Trimming shortened V by 0 bases and J by 8 bases, and 11 bases separated the two germline ends. The CDR3 loop is CASSLGGPGEKLFF. The CDR3 bases are TGCGCCAGCAGCTTGGGAGGGCCGGGGGAAAAACTGTTTTTT.

The chain combines TRBV29-1 with TRBJ1-1; D ambiguous. The CDR3 extends over 10 amino acids. Trimming shortened V by 6 bases and J by 10 bases, and 12 bases separated the two germline ends. Germline V lookup: CDR1 SQVTM, CDR2 ANQGSEA. This CDR3 is CSVGAAAAFF. The CDR3 DNA follows: TGCAGCGTGGGTGCCGCGGCAGCTTTCTTT. The whole variable domain, remainder taken from reference TRBV29-1 and TRBJ1-1, is SAVISQKPSRDICQRGTSLTIQCQVDSQVTMMFWYRQQPGQSLTLIATANQGSEATYESGFVIDKFPISRPNLTFSTLTVSNMSPEDSSIYLCSVGAAAAFFGQGTRLTVV.

This chain uses TRBV6-6 with TRBJ2-6; D is perhaps TRBD1 (6 bases). Germline V gene data show CDR1 as MNHNY and CDR2 as SVGAGI (reference sequence). The germline V and J ends were trimmed by 6 bases and 0 bases, with 15 bases remaining between them. CDR3 length: 17 amino acids. The CDR3 here is CASSRQVFVSGANVLTF. The CDR3 DNA reads TGTGCCAGCAGCCGACAGGTTTTCGTCTCTGGGGCCAACGTCCTGACTTTC.

The CDR3 DNA is TGTGCCAGCAGTGAAAACCGACAGGGGTTCTCCTATAATTCACCCCTCCACTTT. Residues: CASSENRQGFSYNSPLHF. The chain uses TRBV6-1 and TRBJ1-6; 8 bases align to TRBD1. CDR3 length: 18 amino acids. The germline CDR1 and CDR2 sequences are MNHNS and SASEGT. V was clipped by 2 bases and J by 0 bases; unmatched bases: 6.

This clone was seen only once. The chain couples TRBV13 to TRBJ1-1; D gene ambiguous. This CDR3 spans 13 amino acids. The V gene lost 3 bases and the J gene lost 1 base, with 6 bases spanning the gap. CDR1 and CDR2 (germline): PRHDT, FYEKMQ (reference sequence). CDR3 nucleotide sequence: TGTGCCAGCAGCTTTACTCAGAACACTGAAGCTTTCTTT. Its translation is CASSFTQNTEAFF.

This chain uses TRBV6-5 with TRBJ1-2; TRBD1 might be the D (6 bases). Per germline, CDR1 MNHEY and CDR2 SVGAGI. The V end lost 6 bases, the J end lost 0 bases, and 8 bases lay between the germline ends. This CDR3 has 13 residues. The DNA of the CDR3 is TGTGCCAGCAGGGACAGTTCTAACTATGGCTACACCTTC. Translated, it gives CASRDSSNYGYTF.